This T cell receptor beta chain appears in the sequencing data of a study of T cell repertoires in cytomegalovirus infection. Germline CDR1 reads SGHDT; CDR2 reads YYEEEE. CDR3 length: 14 amino acids. Trimming took off 4 bases at V and 7 bases at J, with 15 bases between the two ends. Via MiXCR, TCRdb re-called the reads, giving one row per CDR3 protein. The sample holds approximately 190,000 distinct CDR3 sequences, about a tenth seen once. This clonotype was observed a few times. Sample: PBMCs. The rearrangement links TRBV5-6 to TRBJ1-5; D might be TRBD1 (6 bases). The receptor was derived from a human donor in good health (CMV status not recorded). Some clones in this sample may be carry-over from other donors' samples. CDR3 sequence: CASSRSGQYQPQHF. Written as DNA, the CDR3 is TGTGCCAGCAGCAGATCCGGACAGTACCAGCCCCAGCATTTT.